The rows below give T cell receptor beta chains drawn from one sample of a study of blood T cell repertoires in COVID-19. Sequenced by immunoSEQ multiplex PCR; TCRdb stores in-frame clones only, minus some. Seen here are some 260,000 clones, over 65% observed once, and the top ten hold approximately 3.2%. Sequences were obtained from peripheral blood. These receptors were taken from an elderly woman with acute or convalescent COVID-19. CDR3s include the opening cysteine and the closing phenylalanine or tryptophan. Each record gives: clone size, V gene, D gene, J gene, CDR3 DNA, CDR3 protein. The D gene is left open where the match is weak. A clone size is listed for some rows: how often the clone was seen (once, few, many), or a class if it is expanded.

size: -
V: TRBV20-1
D: -
J: TRBJ2-1
DNA: TGCAGTGCTAGTGTTAGCGACAATGAGCAGTTCTTC
CDR3: CSASVSDNEQFF

size: -
V: TRBV7-7
D: TRBD2
J: TRBJ2-1
DNA: TGTGCCAGCAGCTTAGGTAGCGGGAGCTTTAATGAGCAGTTCTTC
CDR3: CASSLGSGSFNEQFF

size: -
V: TRBV11-1
D: TRBD1
J: TRBJ1-2
DNA: TGTGCCAGCAGCCGCGGACAGGGGGATGGCTACACCTTC
CDR3: CASSRGQGDGYTF

size: -
V: TRBV24-1
D: TRBD1
J: TRBJ1-1
DNA: TGTGCCACCAGTGTCCCCGGGACAGGGAACGACACTGAAGCTTTCTTT
CDR3: CATSVPGTGNDTEAFF

size: few
V: TRBV6-6
D: -
J: TRBJ1-5
DNA: TGTGCCAGCAGTTTCCAGGGTAATCAGCCCCAGCATTTT
CDR3: CASSFQGNQPQHF

size: -
V: TRBV5-6
D: TRBD1
J: TRBJ1-2
DNA: TGTGCCAGCAGCTTTGGCGGGACAGGGGGCGGCTCAACAAGCTACACCTTC
CDR3: CASSFGGTGGGSTSYTF

size: -
V: TRBV5-1
D: -
J: TRBJ2-5
DNA: TGCGCCAGCAGCTTGGGGGGACACCGCGGGGAGACCCAGTACTTC
CDR3: CASSLGGHRGETQYF

size: -
V: TRBV3-1/TRBV3-2
D: TRBD1
J: TRBJ1-3
DNA: TGTGCCAGCAGCCAATGGACAGGGGTCGGAAACACCATATATTTT
CDR3: CASSQWTGVGNTIYF

size: -
V: TRBV30
D: -
J: TRBJ1-5
DNA: TGTGCCTGGAGTCAACAGGAGAATCAGCCCCAGCATTTT
CDR3: CAWSQQENQPQHF

size: few
V: TRBV19
D: TRBD1
J: TRBJ1-1
DNA: TGTGCCAGTAGTGTCCGACCGGGACAGGGGTTGAACACTGAAGCTTTCTTT
CDR3: CASSVRPGQGLNTEAFF

size: few
V: TRBV11-2
D: TRBD2
J: TRBJ2-1
DNA: TGTGCCAGCAGCCCGGGACTAGAGTTCTACAATGAGCAGTTCTTC
CDR3: CASSPGLEFYNEQFF

size: -
V: TRBV5-1
D: TRBD1
J: TRBJ1-6
DNA: TGCGCCAGCAGCCCCGGGCAGGGGGATTCACCCCTCCACTTT
CDR3: CASSPGQGDSPLHF

size: once
V: TRBV3-1/TRBV3-2
D: -
J: TRBJ1-4
DNA: TGTGCCAGCAGCCTAAGAGCAACTAATGAAAAACTGTTTTTT
CDR3: CASSLRATNEKLFF

size: few
V: TRBV12-3/TRBV12-4
D: -
J: TRBJ2-3
DNA: TGTGCCAGCAGTTTACGGGCAGATACGCAGTATTTT
CDR3: CASSLRADTQYF

size: -
V: TRBV2
D: TRBD1
J: TRBJ1-6
DNA: TGTGCCAGCAGTCCTGGACAGGGGGGTTTGTCACCCCTCCACTTT
CDR3: CASSPGQGGLSPLHF

size: few
V: TRBV7-8
D: -
J: TRBJ1-6
DNA: TGTGCCAGCAGCTTAGGCAGCGCGAGCTCCTATAATTCACCCCTCCACTTT
CDR3: CASSLGSASSYNSPLHF

size: -
V: TRBV3-1/TRBV3-2
D: -
J: TRBJ2-7
DNA: TGTGCCAGCAGCCACGGGGTAGGTCACGAGCAGTACTTC
CDR3: CASSHGVGHEQYF

size: -
V: TRBV5-1
D: TRBD2
J: TRBJ2-7
DNA: TGCGCCAGCAGCCCCCTCCCGGGACTAGCAACCGGGACCGAGCAGTACTTC
CDR3: CASSPLPGLATGTEQYF

size: -
V: TRBV6-5
D: -
J: TRBJ1-1
DNA: TGTGCCAGCAGTTACCGTTCGGACACTGAAGCTTTCTTT
CDR3: CASSYRSDTEAFF

size: -
V: TRBV9
D: -
J: TRBJ1-6
DNA: TGTGCCAGCAGCGTAGGTCGCGGGAGCTCCTATAATTCACCCCTCCACTTT
CDR3: CASSVGRGSSYNSPLHF

size: -
V: TRBV4-1
D: -
J: TRBJ1-1
DNA: TGCGCCAGCAGCCACCCAGGTGTTTCATCCAGGCCCACTGAAGCTTTCTTT
CDR3: CASSHPGVSSRPTEAFF

size: -
V: TRBV4-3
D: -
J: TRBJ1-2
DNA: TGCGCCAGCAGCCAAGATATCAGGGAGGTCTACACCTTC
CDR3: CASSQDIREVYTF

size: -
V: TRBV6-2/TRBV6-3
D: TRBD2
J: TRBJ2-1
DNA: TGTGCCAGCAGTTACGAAATAGCGGGAGCTTCCCGCTCCTACAATGAGCAGTTCTTC
CDR3: CASSYEIAGASRSYNEQFF

size: -
V: TRBV3-1/TRBV3-2
D: -
J: TRBJ1-1
DNA: TGTGCCAGCAGCCAAGGGTCCGCCCCGTCGGGCTTT
CDR3: CASSQGSAPSGF

size: -
V: TRBV20-1
D: -
J: TRBJ1-2
DNA: TGCAGTGCTAGTAGCGGTAGAACACTCTATGGCTACACCTTC
CDR3: CSASSGRTLYGYTF

size: -
V: TRBV6-5
D: -
J: TRBJ1-2
DNA: TGTGCCAGCAGCAGTCACTATGGCTACACCTTC
CDR3: CASSSHYGYTF

size: -
V: TRBV5-1
D: TRBD1
J: TRBJ2-2
DNA: TGCGCCAGCAGCTTGGCGGGACAGGGGACGAACACCGGGGAGCTGTTTTTT
CDR3: CASSLAGQGTNTGELFF

size: -
V: TRBV21-1
D: -
J: TRBJ2-2
DNA: TGTGCCAGCAGCAAAAGTGGGGACAGGGGGATAGTCGGGGAGCTGTTTTTT
CDR3: CASSKSGDRGIVGELFF

size: -
V: TRBV4-2
D: -
J: TRBJ1-2
DNA: TGTGCCAGCAGCCAAGCGGCATTGGACTTAGGCTACACCTTC
CDR3: CASSQAALDLGYTF

size: -
V: TRBV6-5
D: -
J: TRBJ1-5
DNA: TGTGCCAGCAGAAAACACACAGGGAATCAGCCCCAGCATTTT
CDR3: CASRKHTGNQPQHF

size: once
V: TRBV3-1/TRBV3-2
D: TRBD1
J: TRBJ2-7
DNA: TGTGCCAGCAGCCACGGACAGGTTCAAGTATACGAGCAGTACTTC
CDR3: CASSHGQVQVYEQYF

size: -
V: TRBV5-5
D: -
J: TRBJ1-3
DNA: TGTGCCAGCAGCTTGGTAGCATCCTTCCACTCTGGAAACACCATATATTTT
CDR3: CASSLVASFHSGNTIYF

size: -
V: TRBV12-3/TRBV12-4
D: -
J: TRBJ2-4
DNA: TGTGCCAGCAGCCTCAGGGAAAACATTCAGTACTTC
CDR3: CASSLRENIQYF

size: -
V: TRBV19
D: TRBD1
J: TRBJ1-5
DNA: TGTGCCAGTAGTACACCAACCGGGACAGGGGGCAATCAGCCCCAGCATTTT
CDR3: CASSTPTGTGGNQPQHF

size: many
V: TRBV3-1/TRBV3-2
D: -
J: TRBJ1-1
DNA: TGTGCCAGCAGCCAAGTTTCAGGGACTGAAGCTTTCTTT
CDR3: CASSQVSGTEAFF

size: -
V: TRBV19
D: -
J: TRBJ1-3
DNA: TGTGCCAGTTCCAGGGCCTCTGGAAACACCATATATTTT
CDR3: CASSRASGNTIYF

size: -
V: TRBV2
D: -
J: TRBJ2-3
DNA: TGTGCCAGCAGTGAACTAGAAACAGATACGCAGTATTTT
CDR3: CASSELETDTQYF

size: -
V: TRBV2
D: TRBD1
J: TRBJ1-5
DNA: TGTGCCAGCACACAGGGGCCAAATCAGCCCCAGCATTTT
CDR3: CASTQGPNQPQHF

size: -
V: TRBV28
D: -
J: TRBJ1-6
DNA: TGTGCCAGCAGTTCCGGGGGAACAACGAATTCACCCCTCCACTTT
CDR3: CASSSGGTTNSPLHF

size: -
V: TRBV19
D: TRBD1
J: TRBJ2-1
DNA: TGTGCCAGTAGTACCAGGTCTACGAGGGGGCGCGACAATGAGCAGTTCTTC
CDR3: CASSTRSTRGRDNEQFF

size: -
V: TRBV5-6
D: -
J: TRBJ2-3
DNA: TGTGCCAGCAGCTTGGACAGACGCACAGATACGCAGTATTTT
CDR3: CASSLDRRTDTQYF

size: many
V: TRBV5-4
D: TRBD2
J: TRBJ2-1
DNA: TGTGCCAGCAGCTTGAACTACCCTAGCGGGGGGAACAATGAGCAGTTCTTC
CDR3: CASSLNYPSGGNNEQFF

size: -
V: TRBV30
D: -
J: TRBJ2-1
DNA: TGTGCCTGGAGGGGGCGGATCTCCTACAATGAGCAGTTCTTC
CDR3: CAWRGRISYNEQFF

size: -
V: TRBV6-5
D: TRBD1
J: TRBJ1-1
DNA: TGTGCCAGCAGTAGGGGGCAGGCGAACACTGAAGCTTTCTTT
CDR3: CASSRGQANTEAFF

size: once
V: TRBV3-1/TRBV3-2
D: -
J: TRBJ1-5
DNA: TGTGCCAGCAGCCTGGACTCAAAGCAGCCCCAGCATTTT
CDR3: CASSLDSKQPQHF

size: -
V: TRBV11-2
D: -
J: TRBJ1-2
DNA: TGTGCCAGCAGCCGACTGAGACAGCCTCTGTATGGCTACACCTTC
CDR3: CASSRLRQPLYGYTF

size: -
V: TRBV20-1
D: -
J: TRBJ2-7
DNA: TGCAGTGCCAGTCTAGCATCCTACGAGCAGTACTTC
CDR3: CSASLASYEQYF

size: -
V: TRBV6-6
D: TRBD1
J: TRBJ1-5
DNA: TGTGCCAGCAGCCTTGACAGGGCTTATAGCAATCAGCCCCAGCATTTT
CDR3: CASSLDRAYSNQPQHF

size: -
V: TRBV5-8
D: -
J: TRBJ2-1
DNA: TGTGCCAGCAGCTTGGGACAAGGACTTGAGCAGTTCTTC
CDR3: CASSLGQGLEQFF

size: -
V: TRBV2
D: -
J: TRBJ2-1
DNA: TGTGCCAGCAGTGTCCAGCTAGGATCTCTTAGGTCCTACAATGAGCAGTTCTTC
CDR3: CASSVQLGSLRSYNEQFF

size: -
V: TRBV19
D: -
J: TRBJ2-2
DNA: TGTGCCAGTAGTATTGTGATACAGGGCGGCGGGGAGCTGTTTTTT
CDR3: CASSIVIQGGGELFF